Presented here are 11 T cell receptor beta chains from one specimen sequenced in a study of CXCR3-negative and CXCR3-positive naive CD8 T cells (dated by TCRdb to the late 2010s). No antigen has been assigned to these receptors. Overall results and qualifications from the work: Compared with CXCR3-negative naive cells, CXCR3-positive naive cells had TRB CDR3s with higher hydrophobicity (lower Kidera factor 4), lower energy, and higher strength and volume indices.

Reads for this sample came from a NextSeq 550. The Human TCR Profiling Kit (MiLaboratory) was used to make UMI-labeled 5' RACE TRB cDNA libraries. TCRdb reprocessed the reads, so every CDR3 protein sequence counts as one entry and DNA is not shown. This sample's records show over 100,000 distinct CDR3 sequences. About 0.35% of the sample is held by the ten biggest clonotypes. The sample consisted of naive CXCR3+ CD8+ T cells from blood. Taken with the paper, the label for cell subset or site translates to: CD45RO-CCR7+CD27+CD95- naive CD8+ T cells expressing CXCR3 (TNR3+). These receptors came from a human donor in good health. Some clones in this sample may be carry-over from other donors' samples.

CDR3 loop: CASSGWDREYTF. The J gene is TRBJ1-2, the V gene TRBV6-1; TCRdb gives TRBD1 as the D gene, but with no DNA this cannot be confirmed. This CDR3 spans 12 amino acids. Germline-derived CDR1 and CDR2 are MNHNS and SASEGT.

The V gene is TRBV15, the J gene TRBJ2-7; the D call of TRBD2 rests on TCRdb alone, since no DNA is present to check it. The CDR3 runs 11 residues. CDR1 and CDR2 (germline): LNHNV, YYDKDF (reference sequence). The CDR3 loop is CASSGGHEQYF.

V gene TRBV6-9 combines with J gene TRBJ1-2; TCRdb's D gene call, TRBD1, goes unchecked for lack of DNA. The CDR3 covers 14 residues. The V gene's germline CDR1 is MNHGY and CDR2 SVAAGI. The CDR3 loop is CASSTQSPQGGYTF.

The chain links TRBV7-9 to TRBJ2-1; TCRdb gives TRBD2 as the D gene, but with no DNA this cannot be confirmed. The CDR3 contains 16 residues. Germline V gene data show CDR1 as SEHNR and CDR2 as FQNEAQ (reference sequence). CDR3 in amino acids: CASSLALAGAYNEQFF.

Here the CDR3 reads CASSLVLNTDTQYF. The chain couples TRBV5-6 to TRBJ2-3. The CDR3 extends over 14 amino acids. Germline assignment: CDR1 SGHDT and CDR2 YYEEEE.

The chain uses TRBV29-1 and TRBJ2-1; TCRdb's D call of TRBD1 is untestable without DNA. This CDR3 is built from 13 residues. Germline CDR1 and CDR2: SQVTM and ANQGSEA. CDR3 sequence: CSVIDRDLDEQFF.

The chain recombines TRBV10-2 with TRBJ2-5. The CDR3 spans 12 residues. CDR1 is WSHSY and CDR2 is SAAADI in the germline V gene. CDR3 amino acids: CASSESWETQYF.

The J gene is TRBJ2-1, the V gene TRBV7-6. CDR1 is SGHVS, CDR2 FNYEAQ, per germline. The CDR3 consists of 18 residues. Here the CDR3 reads CASSLVFSVGNSYNEQFF. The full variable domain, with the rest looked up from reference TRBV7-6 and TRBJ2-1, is GAGVSQSPRYKVTKRGQDVALRCDPISGHVSLYWYRQALGQGPEFLTYFNYEAQQDKSGLPNDRFSAERPEGSISTLTIQRTEQRDSAMYRCASSLVFSVGNSYNEQFFGPGTRLTVL.

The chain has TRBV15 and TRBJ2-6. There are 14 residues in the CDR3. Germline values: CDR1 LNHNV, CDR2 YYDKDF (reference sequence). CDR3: CATSGESGANVLTF.

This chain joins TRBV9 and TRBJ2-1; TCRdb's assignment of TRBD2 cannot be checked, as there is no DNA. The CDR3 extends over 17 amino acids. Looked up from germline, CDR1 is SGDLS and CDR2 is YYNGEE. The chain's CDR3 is CASSPQLAGSTYNEQFF.

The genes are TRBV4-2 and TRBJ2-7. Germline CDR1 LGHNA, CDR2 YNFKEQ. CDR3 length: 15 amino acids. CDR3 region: CASSQGSFIGYEQYF.